Listed below are T cell receptor beta chains from one sample, sequenced in a study of blood T cell repertoires in COVID-19. Sequencing used immunoSEQ multiplex PCR; TCRdb keeps in-frame clones, though not all of them. The sample lists approximately 65,000 clones, approximately 78% seen once, with more than 15% in the top ten. Sequencing was carried out using peripheral blood. All receptors derive from a man aged 80 or over with acute or convalescent COVID-19. The conserved cysteine and the conserved F or W are not part of the CDR3 here. Size is stated for part of the rows, as once, few or many counts, or as a class when the clone is expanded.

clone size,V gene,CDR3 protein
NA,TRBV4-1,ASSQEVTGDSPLH
NA,TRBV5-6,ASSSLGGTDTQY
NA,TRBV6-2/TRBV6-3,ASSLGGQGREKLF
many,TRBV5-6,ASSLRVGQAFQETQY
NA,TRBV5-1,ASSLAAGLAYEQY
NA,TRBV10-3,AIANGTGGNQPQH
NA,TRBV9,ASSPLTDTEAF
NA,TRBV2,ASRNRVGDSPLH
NA,TRBV6-5,ASRRRDGKYTEAF
NA,TRBV7-6,AEKQGGIVNEQF
NA,TRBV28,ASTLGDGYT
few,TRBV4-1,ASSQDPGEGYT
NA,TRBV7-3,ASSTLFGKY
few,TRBV7-7,ASSSTGVQGTQY
NA,TRBV6-4,ASSATRQPQH
NA,TRBV3-1/TRBV3-2,ASSPRWAAGGTDTQY
NA,TRBV11-3,ASSSTLTGAPAGANVLT
NA,TRBV5-1,ASRGGIFGTGRNYEQY
NA,TRBV4-2,ASSHQDRVANEKLF
NA,TRBV9,ASSVAPSSGAPLDTDTQY
NA,TRBV11-3,ASSGPAERTGELF
NA,TRBV2,ASGTSFTDTQY
NA,TRBV30,ASEGRNGNEQF
NA,TRBV12-3/TRBV12-4,ASGPGQVTTQY
NA,TRBV5-1,ASSLANAGNTGELF
NA,TRBV19,ASSKGLRSYEQY
NA,TRBV7-2,ASSTTGQSTDTQY
NA,TRBV30,AWSPERDSNQPQH
once,TRBV28,ASSSITSGRTRFSDTQY
NA,TRBV19,ASSLGVYIDTQY
NA,TRBV3-1/TRBV3-2,ASSQLYTAENNEQF
NA,TRBV6-4,ASSDMAGGQPQH
few,TRBV19,ASSLGLLSGNTIY
NA,TRBV5-6,ASSYKGTAEWSTR
NA,TRBV11-2,ASSSLAGGVEQF
few,TRBV6-5,ASSPTGYEAF
NA,TRBV4-2,ASSLGFGADQPQH
NA,TRBV2,ASRDRDSGGEKLF
NA,TRBV30,AWTLVGNTIY
NA,TRBV12-3/TRBV12-4,ASSQSGGSKAF
NA,TRBV6-5,ASLGASSFNEQF
NA,TRBV7-2,ASSWQGAQPQH
NA,TRBV5-1,ASSLAGPTSGGSGELF
NA,TRBV7-2,ASSTRAGDEQF
NA,TRBV19,ASQFGGGETQY
NA,TRBV28,ASSLAVTYEQY
NA,TRBV18,ASSPGTGQRRETQY
NA,TRBV5-6,ASSKDRGFLTDTQY
NA,TRBV6-6,ATSRDRGISPLH
NA,TRBV11-2,ASSLDNLANYGYT
NA,TRBV30,AWRSSYNSPLH
NA,TRBV15,ATSRRTGPGGDTQY
NA,TRBV19,ASSLTSGSKTDEQF